This T cell receptor beta chain was sequenced in a study of blood T cell repertoires in COVID-19 (dated by TCRdb to 2018 to 2020). As for the study more broadly: Samples covering the acute and convalescent phases of COVID-19 were provided by collaborators in the United States, Italy and Spain. The material from the prospective study consisted of cDNA or gDNA derived from T cells, B-cell-depleted T cells, or PBMCs. Deeply sampled blood TCRbeta repertoires from subjects exposed to, actively infected with, or recovered from COVID-19 were included in the dataset. The repertoires were made available in a free public database intended to serve as a resource for research on the immune response to SARS-CoV-2. The samples were drawn from two sources: the first 160 participants of the ongoing ImmuneRACE study, and 1,000 to 1,500 subjects contributed by 6 global collaborators. A de-identified subject ID, COVID-19 status, age in years and sex were almost always included in the sample metadata. Where HLA class I and class II types were available, the types were taken from metadata supplied by the sample provider, not from assay-based typing.

The CDR3 measures 14 amino acids from cysteine to phenylalanine. Of the read, only the CDR3 DNA is kept; its 42 bases are in frame from base 1. The germline V gene encodes CDR1 SNHLY and CDR2 FYNNEI. Unmatched junction bases come to 4, with V trimmed by 5 bases and J by 3 bases. Turning to this clone: Its antigen is unknown. The input lacks base qualities; no much larger clone sits a single base away.

What the work shows at the level of the full study, not this receptor alone: The quantity of clinical and demographic metadata differed by source and by participant and was supplied without curation.

A second Seattle source provided samples from volunteer blood donors who had recovered from COVID-19. The collaborating institutions used their own protocols to collect whole blood in K2EDTA tubes. For TCRbeta analysis, collaborators shipped samples as frozen whole blood, isolated PBMCs, or DNA extracted from either of those sample types. The immunoSEQ Assay, a bias-controlled multiplex PCR, was used to amplify TCRbeta CDR3 regions from genomic DNA. Per the authors' processing: Nucleated cell counts per sample were estimated from amplification of reference gene primers within the assay. To quantify the absolute abundance of each unique TCRbeta CDR3 rearrangement, sequence reads were collapsed and filtered. For each sample, productive Simpson clonality was calculated as the square root of Simpson's diversity index over productive rearrangements. TCRdb provides this immuneACCESS table in a form limited to in-frame rearrangements. Some clones are lacking; in checked studies, under half of them reflect an unresolved V gene, and why the rest are absent is not known. V and J calls and clone size are as listed in that table; D and trimming were resolved from the DNA. The sample has around 260,000 clones on record, around 90% of them singletons. In total, the top ten clones hold approximately 3.8% of the sample.

The sample was peripheral blood. The chain is made from TRBV2 and TRBJ1-5; a stretch of 7 junction bases matches TRBD1. The receptor's source is a man in his sixties who had recovered from COVID-19. CDR3 loop: CASSRQGPNQPQHF. The nucleotide sequence reads TGTGCCAGCAGTAGACAGGGCCCCAATCAGCCCCAGCATTTT.